The text below deals with one TCR beta chain. Its antigen is still unknown. The data derive from a study of beta chain features in type 1 diabetes. Germline CDR1 and CDR2: SGHRS and YFSETQ. With 4 bases removed from V and 5 bases from J, the gap between germline ends came to 15 bases. The CDR3 runs to 14 residues. Regarding the study as a whole: People with Type 1 diabetes carried modestly yet significantly shorter TCRB CDR3s in all four CD4+ subsets.

What was sequenced were expressed TCRB transcripts, since all of the isolated RNA had been reverse transcribed. The method was immunoSEQ multiplex PCR; TCRdb's version includes in-frame clones alone and lacks a portion of them. The repertoire has hundreds of thousands of clones, 15% of them found once; the top ten carry 0.015% to 0.017%. Sample: naive CD4+ T cells from blood. The chain has TRBV5-1 and TRBJ2-5, with D perhaps matching TRBD1 (5 bases). The clonotype originates from a man aged 18 to 30 with type 1 diabetes. Here the CDR3 reads CASSLGRAEETQYF. The CDR3 nucleotides read TGCGCCAGCAGCCTGGGCAGGGCAGAGGAGACCCAGTACTTC.